Included here is one T cell receptor beta chain sequence, with context. What it recognizes is unknown. This entry comes from a study of T cell responses to AZD1222 COVID-19 vaccine. Study observations and caveats: In all cases, repertoires were sampled only after the peak T cell response. At 160-218 and 743-854, vaccine-associated CD4 TCRs were dominant, and they spanned spike. Only five to seven individuals given AZD1222 were seropositive at baseline.

Sequencing was performed with immunoSEQ multiplex PCR; in TCRdb, only in-frame clones are kept and a portion is missing. The table has about 130,000 clones, around 90% seen once. CDR3 length: 17 residues. Germline CDR1 and CDR2: KGHDR and SFDVKD. The J segment lost 0 bases and the V segment lost 0 bases, leaving 3 bases of the junction unmatched. The sequence was obtained from an adult in good health. The chain employs TRBV24-1 and TRBJ2-1; 8 bases map to TRBD2. The material sequenced was peripheral blood, taken on day 0 of AZD1222 vaccination. The chain's CDR3 is CATSDLASGSSYNEQFF. The DNA of the CDR3 is TGTGCCACCAGTGATTTGGCCAGCGGGAGCTCCTACAATGAGCAGTTCTTC.